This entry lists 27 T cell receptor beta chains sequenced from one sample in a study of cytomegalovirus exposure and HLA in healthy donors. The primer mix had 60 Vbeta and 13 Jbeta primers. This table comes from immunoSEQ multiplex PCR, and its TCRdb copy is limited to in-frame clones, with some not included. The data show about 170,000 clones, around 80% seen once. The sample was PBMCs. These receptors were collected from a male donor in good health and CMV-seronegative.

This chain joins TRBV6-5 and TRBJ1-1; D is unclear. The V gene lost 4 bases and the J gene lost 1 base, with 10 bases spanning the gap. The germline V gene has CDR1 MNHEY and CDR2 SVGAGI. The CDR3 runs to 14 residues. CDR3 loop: CASSSAVGNTEAFF. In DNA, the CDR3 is TGTGCCAGCAGTTCCGCGGTCGGGAACACTGAAGCTTTCTTT.

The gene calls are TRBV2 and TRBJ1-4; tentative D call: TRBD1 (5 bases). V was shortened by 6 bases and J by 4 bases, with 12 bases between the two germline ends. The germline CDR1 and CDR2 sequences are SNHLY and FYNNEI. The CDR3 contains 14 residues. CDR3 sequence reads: CASSRQMNNEKLFF. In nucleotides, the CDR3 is TGTGCCAGCAGCAGACAGATGAATAATGAAAAACTGTTTTTT.

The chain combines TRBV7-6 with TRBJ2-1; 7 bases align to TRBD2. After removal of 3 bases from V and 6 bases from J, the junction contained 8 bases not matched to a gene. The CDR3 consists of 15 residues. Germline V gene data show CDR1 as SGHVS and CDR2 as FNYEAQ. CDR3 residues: CASSFQRGGGNEQFF. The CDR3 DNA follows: TGTGCCAGCAGCTTCCAGCGGGGAGGAGGCAATGAGCAGTTCTTC. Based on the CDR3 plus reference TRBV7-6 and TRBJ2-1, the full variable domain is GAGVSQSPRYKVTKRGQDVALRCDPISGHVSLYWYRQALGQGPEFLTYFNYEAQQDKSGLPNDRFSAERPEGSISTLTIQRTEQRDSAMYRCASSFQRGGGNEQFFGPGTRLTVL.

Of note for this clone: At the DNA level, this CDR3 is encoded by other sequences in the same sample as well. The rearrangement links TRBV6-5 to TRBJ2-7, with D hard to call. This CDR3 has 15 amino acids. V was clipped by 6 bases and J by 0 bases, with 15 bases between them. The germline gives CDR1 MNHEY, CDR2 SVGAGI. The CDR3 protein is CASSLTRSGSYEQYF. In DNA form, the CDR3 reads TGTGCCAGCAGCCTGACACGTTCTGGCTCCTACGAGCAGTACTTC.

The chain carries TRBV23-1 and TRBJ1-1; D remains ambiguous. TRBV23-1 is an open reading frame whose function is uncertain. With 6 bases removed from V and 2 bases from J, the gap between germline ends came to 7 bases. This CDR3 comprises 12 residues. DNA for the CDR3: TGCGCCAGCAGGCAGCGAAACACTGAAGCTTTCTTT. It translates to CASRQRNTEAFF.

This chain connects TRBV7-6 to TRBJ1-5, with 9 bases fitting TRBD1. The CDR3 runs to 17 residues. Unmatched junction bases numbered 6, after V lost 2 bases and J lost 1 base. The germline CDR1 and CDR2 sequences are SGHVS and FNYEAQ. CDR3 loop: CASSLWDRATSNQPQHF. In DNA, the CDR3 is TGTGCCAGCAGCTTATGGGACAGGGCGACCAGCAATCAGCCCCAGCATTTT.

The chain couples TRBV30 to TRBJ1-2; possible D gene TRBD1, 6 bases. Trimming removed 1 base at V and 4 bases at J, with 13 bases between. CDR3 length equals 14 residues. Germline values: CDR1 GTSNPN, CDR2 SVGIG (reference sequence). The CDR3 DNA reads TGTGCCTGGAGTGAGGGGGTATTTGGCTATGGCTACACCTTC. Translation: CAWSEGVFGYGYTF. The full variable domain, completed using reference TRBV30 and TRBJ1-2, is SQTIHQWPATLVQPVGSPLSLECTVEGTSNPNLYWYRQAAGRGLQLLFYSVGIGQISSEVPQNLSASRPQDRQFILSSKKLLLSDSGFYLCAWSEGVFGYGYTFGSGTRLTVV.

In nucleotides, the CDR3 is TGTGCCAGCAGTCCTTCAGGTACAAACTATGGCTACACCTTC. This sequence encodes CASSPSGTNYGYTF. The gene calls are TRBV6-1 and TRBJ1-2; D gene uncertain. V was shortened by 5 bases and J by 2 bases, with 12 bases between the two germline ends. This CDR3 is built from 14 residues. Germline CDR1 is MNHNS and CDR2 is SASEGT.

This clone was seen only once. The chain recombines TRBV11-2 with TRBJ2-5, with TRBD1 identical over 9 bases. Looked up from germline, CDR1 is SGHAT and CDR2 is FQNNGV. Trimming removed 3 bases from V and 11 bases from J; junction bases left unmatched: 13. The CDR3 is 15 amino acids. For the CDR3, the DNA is TGTGCCAGCAGCTTCTCGACAGGGGGAGAGGAAGAGCAGTACTTC. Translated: CASSFSTGGEEEQYF.

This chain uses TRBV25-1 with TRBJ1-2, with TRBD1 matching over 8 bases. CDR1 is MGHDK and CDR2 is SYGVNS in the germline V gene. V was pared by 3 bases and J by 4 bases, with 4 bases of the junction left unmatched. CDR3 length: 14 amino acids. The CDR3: CASSETGVGYGYTF. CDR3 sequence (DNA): TGTGCCAGCAGTGAGACAGGGGTGGGCTATGGCTACACCTTC.

The CDR3 sequence: CASTGQGLRNQPQHF. Here the CDR3 DNA reads TGTGCCAGCACCGGACAGGGATTGCGCAATCAGCCCCAGCATTTT. J is TRBJ1-5 and V is TRBV2; 8 bases align to TRBD1. After removal of 7 bases from V and 2 bases from J, the junction contained 7 bases not matched to a gene. The CDR3 sequence is 15 residues long. Germline CDR1 and CDR2: SNHLY and FYNNEI.

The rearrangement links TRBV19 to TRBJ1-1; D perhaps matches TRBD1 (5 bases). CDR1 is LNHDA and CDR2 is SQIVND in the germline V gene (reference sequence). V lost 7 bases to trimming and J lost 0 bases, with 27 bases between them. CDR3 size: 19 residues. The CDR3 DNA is TGTGCCAGTACCGAACTTTACGTTTACGGACAAGAGATGAACACTGAAGCTTTCTTT. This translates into CASTELYVYGQEMNTEAFF.

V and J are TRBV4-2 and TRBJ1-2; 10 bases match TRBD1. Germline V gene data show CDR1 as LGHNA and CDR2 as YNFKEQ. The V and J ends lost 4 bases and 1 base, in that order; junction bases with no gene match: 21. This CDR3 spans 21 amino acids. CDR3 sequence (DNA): TGTGCCAGCAGCCCAAGATCGTCCTCCGGGACAGGGGCGAAGGATAACTATGGCTACACCTTC. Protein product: CASSPRSSSGTGAKDNYGYTF.

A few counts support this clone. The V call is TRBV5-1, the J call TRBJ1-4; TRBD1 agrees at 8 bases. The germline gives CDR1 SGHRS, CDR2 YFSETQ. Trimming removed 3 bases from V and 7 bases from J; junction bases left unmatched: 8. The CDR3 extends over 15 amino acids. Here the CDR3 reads CASSSRTGGSEKLFF. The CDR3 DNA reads TGCGCCAGCAGCTCCCGAACAGGGGGAAGTGAAAAACTGTTTTTT. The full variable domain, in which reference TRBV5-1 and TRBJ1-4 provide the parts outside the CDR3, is KAGVTQTPRYLIKTRGQQVTLSCSPISGHRSVSWYQQTPGQGLQFLFEYFSETQRNKGNFPGRFSGRQFSNSRSEMNVSTLELGDSALYLCASSSRTGGSEKLFFGSGTQLSVL.

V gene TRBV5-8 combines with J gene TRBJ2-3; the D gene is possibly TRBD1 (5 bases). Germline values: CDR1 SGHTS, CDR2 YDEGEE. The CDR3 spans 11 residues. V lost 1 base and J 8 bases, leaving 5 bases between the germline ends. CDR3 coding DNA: TGTGCCAGCAGCTTGCAGGGTACGCAGTATTTT. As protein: CASSLQGTQYF.

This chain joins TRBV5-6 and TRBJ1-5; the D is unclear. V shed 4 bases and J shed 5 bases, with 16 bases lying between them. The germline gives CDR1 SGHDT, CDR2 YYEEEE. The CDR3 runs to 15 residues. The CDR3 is CASSPRGGSDQPQHF. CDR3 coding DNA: TGTGCCAGCAGCCCAAGAGGCGGGTCTGATCAGCCCCAGCATTTT.

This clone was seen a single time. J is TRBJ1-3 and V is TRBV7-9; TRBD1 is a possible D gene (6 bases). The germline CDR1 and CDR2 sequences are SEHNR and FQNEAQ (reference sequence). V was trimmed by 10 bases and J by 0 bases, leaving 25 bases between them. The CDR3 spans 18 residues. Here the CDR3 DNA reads TGTGCCACCAGGGGCGACGGGACAAGTCTTAACTCTGGAAACACCATATATTTT. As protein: CATRGDGTSLNSGNTIYF.

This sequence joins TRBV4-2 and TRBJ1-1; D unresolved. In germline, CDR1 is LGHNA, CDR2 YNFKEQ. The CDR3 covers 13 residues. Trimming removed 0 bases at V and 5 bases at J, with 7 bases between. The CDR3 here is CASSQDRKTEAFF. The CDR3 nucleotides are TGTGCCAGCAGCCAAGATCGTAAAACTGAAGCTTTCTTT.

The CDR3 sequence is CASSQPTGAIADTQYF. CDR3 sequence (DNA): TGTGCCAGTAGTCAACCGACAGGGGCCATTGCAGATACGCAGTATTTT. The chain recombines TRBV19 with TRBJ2-3; 8 bases fit TRBD1. The CDR3 consists of 16 residues. Germline CDR1 LNHDA, CDR2 SQIVND (reference sequence). The J segment lost 4 bases and the V segment lost 5 bases, leaving 11 bases of the junction unmatched. Drawing the rest from reference TRBV19 and TRBJ2-3, the complete variable domain is DGGITQSPKYLFRKEGQNVTLSCEQNLNHDAMYWYRQDPGQGLRLIYYSQIVNDFQKGDIAEGYSVSREKKESFPLTVTSAQKNPTAFYLCASSQPTGAIADTQYFGPGTRLTVL.

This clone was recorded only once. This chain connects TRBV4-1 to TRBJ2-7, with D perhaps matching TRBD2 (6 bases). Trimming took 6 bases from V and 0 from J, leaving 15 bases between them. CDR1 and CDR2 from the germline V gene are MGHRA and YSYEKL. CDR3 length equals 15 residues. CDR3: CASSREPASSYEQYF. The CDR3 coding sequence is TGCGCCAGCAGTCGGGAGCCAGCATCCTCCTACGAGCAGTACTTC.

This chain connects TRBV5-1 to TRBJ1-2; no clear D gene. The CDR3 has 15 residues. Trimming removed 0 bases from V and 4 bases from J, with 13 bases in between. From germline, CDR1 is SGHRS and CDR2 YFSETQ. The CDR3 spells CASSLGSLVGYGYTF. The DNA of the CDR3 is TGCGCCAGCAGCTTGGGGAGTTTAGTGGGCTATGGCTACACCTTC.

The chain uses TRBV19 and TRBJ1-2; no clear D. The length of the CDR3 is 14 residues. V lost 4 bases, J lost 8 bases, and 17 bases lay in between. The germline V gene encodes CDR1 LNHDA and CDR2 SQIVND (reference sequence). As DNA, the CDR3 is TGTGCCAGTAGTAGGTTGACTGGTATATCGGGCTACACCTTC. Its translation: CASSRLTGISGYTF.

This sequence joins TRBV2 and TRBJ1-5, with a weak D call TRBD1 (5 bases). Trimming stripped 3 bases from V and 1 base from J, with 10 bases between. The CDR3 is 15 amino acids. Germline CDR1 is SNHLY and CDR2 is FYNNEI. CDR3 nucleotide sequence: TGTGCCAGCAGTGAGGCCAGGGTGAGCAATCAGCCCCAGCATTTT. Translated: CASSEARVSNQPQHF.

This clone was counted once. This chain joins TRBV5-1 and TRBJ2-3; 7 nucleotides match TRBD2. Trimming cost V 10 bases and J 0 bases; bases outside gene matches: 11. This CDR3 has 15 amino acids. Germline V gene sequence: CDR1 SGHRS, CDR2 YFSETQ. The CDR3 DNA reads TGCGCCGGTAAAGCGGGGAAAGCTAGCACAGATACGCAGTATTTT. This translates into CAGKAGKASTDTQYF.

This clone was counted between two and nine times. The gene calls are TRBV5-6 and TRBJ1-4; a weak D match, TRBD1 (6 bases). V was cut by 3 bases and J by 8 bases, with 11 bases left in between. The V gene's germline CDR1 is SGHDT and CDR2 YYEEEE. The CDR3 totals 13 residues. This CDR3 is CASSSQGREKLFF. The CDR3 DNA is TGTGCCAGCAGCTCACAGGGACGCGAAAAACTGTTTTTT.

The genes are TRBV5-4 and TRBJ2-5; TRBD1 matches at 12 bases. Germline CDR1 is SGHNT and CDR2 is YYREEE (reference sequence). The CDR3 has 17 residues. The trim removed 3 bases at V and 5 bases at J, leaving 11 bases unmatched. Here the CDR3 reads CASSWPPGQGAKETQYF. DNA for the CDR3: TGTGCCAGCAGCTGGCCACCGGGACAGGGGGCTAAGGAGACCCAGTACTTC.

The CDR3 is CASRGPRGSPLHF. In DNA form, the CDR3 reads TGTGCCAGCAGGGGTCCGCGCGGCTCACCCCTCCACTTT. The chain combines TRBV6-6 with TRBJ1-6; D is unclear. The CDR3 totals 13 residues. From germline, CDR1 is MNHNY and CDR2 SVGAGI (reference sequence). V was pared by 6 bases and J by 10 bases, with 13 bases between.